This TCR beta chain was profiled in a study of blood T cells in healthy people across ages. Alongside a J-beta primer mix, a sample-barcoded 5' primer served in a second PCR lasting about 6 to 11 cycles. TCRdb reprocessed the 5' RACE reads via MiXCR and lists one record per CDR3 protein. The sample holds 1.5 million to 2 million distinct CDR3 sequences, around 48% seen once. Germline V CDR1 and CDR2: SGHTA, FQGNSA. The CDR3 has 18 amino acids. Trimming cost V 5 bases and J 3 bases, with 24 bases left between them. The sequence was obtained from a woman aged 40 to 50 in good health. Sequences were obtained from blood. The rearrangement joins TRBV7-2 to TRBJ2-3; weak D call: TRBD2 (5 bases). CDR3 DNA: TGTGCCAGCAGCCGTGCCGGGTCCCGAAGCCGCGGGACAGATACGCAGTATTTT. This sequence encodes CASSRAGSRSRGTDTQYF.